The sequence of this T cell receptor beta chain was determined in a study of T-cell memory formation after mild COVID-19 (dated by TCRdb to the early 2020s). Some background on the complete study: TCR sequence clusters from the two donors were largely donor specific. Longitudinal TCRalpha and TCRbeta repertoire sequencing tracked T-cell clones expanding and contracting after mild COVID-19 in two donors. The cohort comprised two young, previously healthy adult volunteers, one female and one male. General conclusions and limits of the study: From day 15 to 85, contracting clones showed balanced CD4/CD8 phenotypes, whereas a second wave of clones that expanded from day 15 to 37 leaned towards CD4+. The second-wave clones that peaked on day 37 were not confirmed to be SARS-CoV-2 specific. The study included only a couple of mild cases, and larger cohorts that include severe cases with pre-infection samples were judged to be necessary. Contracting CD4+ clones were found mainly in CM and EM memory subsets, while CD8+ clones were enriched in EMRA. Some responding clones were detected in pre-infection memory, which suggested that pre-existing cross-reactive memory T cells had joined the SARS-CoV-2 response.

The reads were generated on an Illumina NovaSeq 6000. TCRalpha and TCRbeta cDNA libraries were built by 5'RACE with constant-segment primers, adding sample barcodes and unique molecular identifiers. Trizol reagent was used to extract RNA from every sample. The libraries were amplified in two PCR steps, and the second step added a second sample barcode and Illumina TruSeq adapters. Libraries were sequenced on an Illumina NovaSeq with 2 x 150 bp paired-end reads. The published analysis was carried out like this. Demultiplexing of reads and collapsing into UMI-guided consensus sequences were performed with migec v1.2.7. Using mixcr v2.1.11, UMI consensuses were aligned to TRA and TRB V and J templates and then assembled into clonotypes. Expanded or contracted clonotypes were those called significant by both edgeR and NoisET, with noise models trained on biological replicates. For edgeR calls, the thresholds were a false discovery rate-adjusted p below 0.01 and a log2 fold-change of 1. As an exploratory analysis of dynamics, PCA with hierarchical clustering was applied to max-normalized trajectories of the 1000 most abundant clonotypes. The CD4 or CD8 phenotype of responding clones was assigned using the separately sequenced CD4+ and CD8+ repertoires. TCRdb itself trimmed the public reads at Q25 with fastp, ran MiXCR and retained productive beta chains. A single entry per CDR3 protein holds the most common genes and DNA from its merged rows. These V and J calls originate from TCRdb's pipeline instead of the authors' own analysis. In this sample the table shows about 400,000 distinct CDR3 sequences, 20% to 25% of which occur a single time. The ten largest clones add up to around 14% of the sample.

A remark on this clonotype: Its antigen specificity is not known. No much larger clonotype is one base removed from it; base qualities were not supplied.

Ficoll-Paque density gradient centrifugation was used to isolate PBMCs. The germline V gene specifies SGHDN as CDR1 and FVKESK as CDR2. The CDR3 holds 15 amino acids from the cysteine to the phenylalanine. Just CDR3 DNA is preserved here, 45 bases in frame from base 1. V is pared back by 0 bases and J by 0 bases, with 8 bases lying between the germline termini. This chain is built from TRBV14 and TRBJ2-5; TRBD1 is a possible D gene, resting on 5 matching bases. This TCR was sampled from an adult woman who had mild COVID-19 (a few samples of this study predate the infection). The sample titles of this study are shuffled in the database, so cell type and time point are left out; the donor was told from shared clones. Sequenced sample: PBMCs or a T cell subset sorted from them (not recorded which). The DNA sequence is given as TGTGCCAGCAGCCAAGATAAGACAGACCAAGAGACCCAGTACTTC. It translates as CASSQDKTDQETQYF.